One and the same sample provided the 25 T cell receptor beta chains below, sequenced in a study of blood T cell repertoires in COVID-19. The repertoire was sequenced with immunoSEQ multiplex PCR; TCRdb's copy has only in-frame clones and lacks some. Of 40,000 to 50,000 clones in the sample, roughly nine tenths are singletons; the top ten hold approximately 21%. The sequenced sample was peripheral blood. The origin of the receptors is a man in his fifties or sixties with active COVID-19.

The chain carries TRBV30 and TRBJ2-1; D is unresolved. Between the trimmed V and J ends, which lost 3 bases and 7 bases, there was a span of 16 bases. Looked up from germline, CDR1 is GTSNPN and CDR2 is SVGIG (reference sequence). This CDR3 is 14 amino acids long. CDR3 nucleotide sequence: TGTGCCTGGAGATCCCGCGAAAGCATGAATGAGCAGTTCTTC. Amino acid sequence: CAWRSRESMNEQFF. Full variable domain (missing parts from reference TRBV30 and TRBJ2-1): SQTIHQWPATLVQPVGSPLSLECTVEGTSNPNLYWYRQAAGRGLQLLFYSVGIGQISSEVPQNLSASRPQDRQFILSSKKLLLSDSGFYLCAWRSRESMNEQFFGPGTRLTVL.

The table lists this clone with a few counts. The CDR3 bases are TGTGCCAGCAGTTACTACCGGGACAACACCTACGAGCAGTACTTC. This sequence encodes CASSYYRDNTYEQYF. The rearrangement uses TRBV6-2 or TRBV6-3 and TRBJ2-7; weak D call: TRBD1 (6 bases). V lost 1 base, J lost 2 bases, and 12 bases lay in between. The CDR3 runs to 15 residues. Germline loops: CDR1 MNHEY, CDR2 SVGEGT.

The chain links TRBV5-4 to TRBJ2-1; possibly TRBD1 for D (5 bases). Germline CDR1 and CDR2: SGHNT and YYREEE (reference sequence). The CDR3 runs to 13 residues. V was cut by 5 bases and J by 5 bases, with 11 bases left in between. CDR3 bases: TGTGCCAGCAGGGACATTGGTGACAATGAGCAGTTCTTC. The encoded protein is CASRDIGDNEQFF.

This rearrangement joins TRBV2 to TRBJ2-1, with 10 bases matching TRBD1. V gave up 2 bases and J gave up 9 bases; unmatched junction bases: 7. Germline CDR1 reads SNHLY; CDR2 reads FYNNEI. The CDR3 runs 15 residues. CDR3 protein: CASSEFVTGGSEQFF. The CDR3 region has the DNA TGTGCCAGCAGTGAATTTGTGACAGGGGGCAGTGAGCAGTTCTTC.

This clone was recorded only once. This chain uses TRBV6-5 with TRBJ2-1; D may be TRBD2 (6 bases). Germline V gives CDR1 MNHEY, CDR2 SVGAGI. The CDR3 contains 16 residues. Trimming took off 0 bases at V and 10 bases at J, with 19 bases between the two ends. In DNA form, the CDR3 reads TGTGCCAGCAGTTACTCGACAACCGGGGGACGGGGCGAGCAGTTCTTC. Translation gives CASSYSTTGGRGEQFF.

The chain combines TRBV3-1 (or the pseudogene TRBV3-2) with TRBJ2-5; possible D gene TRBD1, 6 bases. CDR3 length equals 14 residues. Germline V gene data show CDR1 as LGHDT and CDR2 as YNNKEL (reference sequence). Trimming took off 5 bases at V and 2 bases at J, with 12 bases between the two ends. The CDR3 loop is CASSDGQIQETQYF. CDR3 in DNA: TGTGCCAGCAGCGATGGACAGATTCAAGAGACCCAGTACTTC.

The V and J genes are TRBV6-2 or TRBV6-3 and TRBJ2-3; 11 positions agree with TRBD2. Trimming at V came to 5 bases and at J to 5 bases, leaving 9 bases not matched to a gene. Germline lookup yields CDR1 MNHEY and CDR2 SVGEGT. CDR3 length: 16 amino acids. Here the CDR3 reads CASSRGASGRRDTQYF. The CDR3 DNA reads TGTGCCAGCAGTAGGGGCGCTAGCGGGAGGAGAGATACGCAGTATTTT.

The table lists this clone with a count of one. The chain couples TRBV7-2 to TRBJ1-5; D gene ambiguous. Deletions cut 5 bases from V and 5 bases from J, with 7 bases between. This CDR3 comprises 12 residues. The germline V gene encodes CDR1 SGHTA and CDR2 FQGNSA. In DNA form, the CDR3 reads TGTGCCAGCAGCCCACATGATCAGCCCCAGCATTTT. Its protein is CASSPHDQPQHF.

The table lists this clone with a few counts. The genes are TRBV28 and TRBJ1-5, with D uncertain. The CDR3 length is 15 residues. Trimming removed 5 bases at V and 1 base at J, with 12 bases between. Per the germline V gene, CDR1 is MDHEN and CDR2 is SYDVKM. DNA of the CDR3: TGTGCCAGCAGTACGGACTACACAAGCAATCAGCCCCAGCATTTT. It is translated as CASSTDYTSNQPQHF.

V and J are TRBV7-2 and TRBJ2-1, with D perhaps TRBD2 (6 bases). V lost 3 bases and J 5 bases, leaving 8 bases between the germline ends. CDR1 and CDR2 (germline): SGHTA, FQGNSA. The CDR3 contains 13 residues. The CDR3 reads CASSFWRDNEQFF. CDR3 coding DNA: TGTGCCAGCAGCTTTTGGAGGGACAATGAGCAGTTCTTC.

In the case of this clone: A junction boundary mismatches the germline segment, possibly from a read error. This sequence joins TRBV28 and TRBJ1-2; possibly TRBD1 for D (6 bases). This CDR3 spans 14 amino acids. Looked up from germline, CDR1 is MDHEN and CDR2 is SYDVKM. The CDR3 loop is CASSLSQGNDGYTF. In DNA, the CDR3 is TGTGCCAGCAGTTTATCACAGGGTAACGATGGCTACACCTTC.

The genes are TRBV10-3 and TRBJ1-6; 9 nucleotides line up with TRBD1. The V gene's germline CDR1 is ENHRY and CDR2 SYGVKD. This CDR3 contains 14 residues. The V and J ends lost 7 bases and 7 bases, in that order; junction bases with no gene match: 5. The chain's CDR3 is CAITRDRENSPLHF. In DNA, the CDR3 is TGTGCCATCACCAGGGACAGGGAGAATTCACCCCTCCACTTT.

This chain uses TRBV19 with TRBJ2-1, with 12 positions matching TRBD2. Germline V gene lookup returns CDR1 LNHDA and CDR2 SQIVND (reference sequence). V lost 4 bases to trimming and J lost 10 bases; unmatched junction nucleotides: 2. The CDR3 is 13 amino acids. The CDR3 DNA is TGTGCCAGTAGTAGGGGACTAGCGGGCGAGCAGTTCTTC. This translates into CASSRGLAGEQFF.

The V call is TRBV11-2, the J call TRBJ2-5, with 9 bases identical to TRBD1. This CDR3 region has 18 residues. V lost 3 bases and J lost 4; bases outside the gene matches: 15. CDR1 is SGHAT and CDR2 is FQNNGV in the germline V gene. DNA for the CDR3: TGTGCCAGCAGCTTCCCATCCGGGACAGGGACCTTCATAGAGACCCAGTACTTC. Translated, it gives CASSFPSGTGTFIETQYF.

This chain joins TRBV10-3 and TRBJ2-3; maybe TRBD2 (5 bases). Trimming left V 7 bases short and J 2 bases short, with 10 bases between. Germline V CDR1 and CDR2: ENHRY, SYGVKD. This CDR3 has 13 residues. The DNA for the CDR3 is TGTGCCATCATGCCAGCGGTCACAGATACGCAGTATTTT. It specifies CAIMPAVTDTQYF.

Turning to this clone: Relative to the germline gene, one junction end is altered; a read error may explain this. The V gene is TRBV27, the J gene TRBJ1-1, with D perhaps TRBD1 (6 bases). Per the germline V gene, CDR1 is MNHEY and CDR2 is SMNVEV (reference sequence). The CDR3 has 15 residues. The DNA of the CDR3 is TGTGCCAGCAGTTACTCTACAGGGCATCACACAGAAGCTTTCTTT. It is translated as CASSYSTGHHTEAFF.

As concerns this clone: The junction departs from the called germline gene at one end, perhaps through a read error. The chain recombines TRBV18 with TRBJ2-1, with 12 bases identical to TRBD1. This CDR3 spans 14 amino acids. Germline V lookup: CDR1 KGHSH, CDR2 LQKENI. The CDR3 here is CASSPGTGGNAQFF. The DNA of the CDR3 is TGTGCCAGCTCCCCAGGGACAGGGGGCAATGCGCAGTTCTTC.

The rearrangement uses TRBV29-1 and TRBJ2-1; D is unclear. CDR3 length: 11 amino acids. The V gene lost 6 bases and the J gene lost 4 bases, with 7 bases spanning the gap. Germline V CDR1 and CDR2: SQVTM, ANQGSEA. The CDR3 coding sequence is TGCAGCGTGCGACTTTACAATGAGCAGTTCTTC. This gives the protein CSVRLYNEQFF.

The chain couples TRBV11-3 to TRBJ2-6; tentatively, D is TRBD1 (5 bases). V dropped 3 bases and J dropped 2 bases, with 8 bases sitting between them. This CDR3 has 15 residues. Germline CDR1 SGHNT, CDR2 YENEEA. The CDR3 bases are TGTGCCAGCAGCTTTCAGGGAACTGGGGCCAACGTCCTGACTTTC. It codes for CASSFQGTGANVLTF.

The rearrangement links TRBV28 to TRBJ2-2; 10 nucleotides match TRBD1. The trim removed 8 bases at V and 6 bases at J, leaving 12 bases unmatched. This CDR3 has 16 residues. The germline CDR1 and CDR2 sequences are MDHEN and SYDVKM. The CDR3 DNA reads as TGTGCCAGCGGAACGACCGGGACAGGGGTGGCCGGGGAGCTGTTTTTT. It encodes CASGTTGTGVAGELFF.

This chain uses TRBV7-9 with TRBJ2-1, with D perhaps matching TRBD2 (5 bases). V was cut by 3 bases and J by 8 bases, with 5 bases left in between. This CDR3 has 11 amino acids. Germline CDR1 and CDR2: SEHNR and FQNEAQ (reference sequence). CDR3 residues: CASSLEDEQFF. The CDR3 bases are TGTGCCAGCAGCTTGGAGGATGAGCAGTTCTTC.

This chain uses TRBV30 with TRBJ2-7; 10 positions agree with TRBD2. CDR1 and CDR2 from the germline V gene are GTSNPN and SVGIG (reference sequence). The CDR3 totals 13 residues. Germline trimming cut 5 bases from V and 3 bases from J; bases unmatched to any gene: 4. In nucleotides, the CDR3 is TGTGCCTGGCTCTTAGCGGGAGGCTACGAGCAGTACTTC. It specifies CAWLLAGGYEQYF.

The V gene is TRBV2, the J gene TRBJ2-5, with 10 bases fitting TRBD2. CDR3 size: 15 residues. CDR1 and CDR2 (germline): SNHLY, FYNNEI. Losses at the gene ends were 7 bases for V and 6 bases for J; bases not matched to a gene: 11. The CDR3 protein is CASKSGREARKTQYF. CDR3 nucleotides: TGTGCCAGCAAGAGCGGGAGGGAGGCGAGGAAGACCCAGTACTTC.

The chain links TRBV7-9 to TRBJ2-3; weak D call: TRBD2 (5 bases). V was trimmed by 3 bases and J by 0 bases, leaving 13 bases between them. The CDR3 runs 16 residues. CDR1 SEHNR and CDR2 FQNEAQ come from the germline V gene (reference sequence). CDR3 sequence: CASSFRASPSTDTQYF. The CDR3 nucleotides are TGTGCCAGCAGCTTTCGGGCTAGCCCCAGCACAGATACGCAGTATTTT.

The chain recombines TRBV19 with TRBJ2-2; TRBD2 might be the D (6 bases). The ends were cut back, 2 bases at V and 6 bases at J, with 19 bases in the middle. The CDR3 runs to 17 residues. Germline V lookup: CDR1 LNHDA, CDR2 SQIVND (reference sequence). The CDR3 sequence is CASSISWNPGRSGELFF. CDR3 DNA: TGTGCCAGTAGTATAAGCTGGAACCCGGGGAGGTCCGGGGAGCTGTTTTTT. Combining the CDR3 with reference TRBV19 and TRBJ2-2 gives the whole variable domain DGGITQSPKYLFRKEGQNVTLSCEQNLNHDAMYWYRQDPGQGLRLIYYSQIVNDFQKGDIAEGYSVSREKKESFPLTVTSAQKNPTAFYLCASSISWNPGRSGELFFGEGSRLTVL.